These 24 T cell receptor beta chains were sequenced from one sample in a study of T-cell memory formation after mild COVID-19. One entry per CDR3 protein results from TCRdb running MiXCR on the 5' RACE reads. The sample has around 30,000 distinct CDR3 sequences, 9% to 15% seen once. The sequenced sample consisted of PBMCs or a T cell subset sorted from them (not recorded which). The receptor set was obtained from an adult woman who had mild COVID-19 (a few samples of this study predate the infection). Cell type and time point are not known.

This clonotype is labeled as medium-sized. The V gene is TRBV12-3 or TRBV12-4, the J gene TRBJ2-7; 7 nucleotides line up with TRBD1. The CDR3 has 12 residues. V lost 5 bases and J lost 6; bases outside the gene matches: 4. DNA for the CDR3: TGTGCCAGCAGTGAAAACAGGGGCGAGCAGTACTTC. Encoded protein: CASSENRGEQYF.

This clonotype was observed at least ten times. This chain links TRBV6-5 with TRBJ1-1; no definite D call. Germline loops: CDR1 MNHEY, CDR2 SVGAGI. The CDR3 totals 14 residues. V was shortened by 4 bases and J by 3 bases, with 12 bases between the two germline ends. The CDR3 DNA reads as TGTGCCAGCAGTTCCTACCTGTCCGACACTGAAGCTTTCTTT. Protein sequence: CASSSYLSDTEAFF.

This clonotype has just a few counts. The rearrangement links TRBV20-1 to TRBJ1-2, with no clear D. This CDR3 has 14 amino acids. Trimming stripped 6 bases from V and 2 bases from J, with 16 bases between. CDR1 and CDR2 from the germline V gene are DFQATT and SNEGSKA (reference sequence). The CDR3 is CSAATDALNYGYTF. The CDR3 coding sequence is TGCAGTGCCGCGACGGACGCCCTCAACTATGGCTACACCTTC.

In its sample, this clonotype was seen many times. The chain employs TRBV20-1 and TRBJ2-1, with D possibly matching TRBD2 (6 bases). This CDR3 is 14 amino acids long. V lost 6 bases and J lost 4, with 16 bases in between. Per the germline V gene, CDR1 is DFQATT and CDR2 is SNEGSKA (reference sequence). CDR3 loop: CSASARDVYNEQFF. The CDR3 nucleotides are TGCAGTGCCTCGGCGCGGGACGTATACAATGAGCAGTTCTTC.

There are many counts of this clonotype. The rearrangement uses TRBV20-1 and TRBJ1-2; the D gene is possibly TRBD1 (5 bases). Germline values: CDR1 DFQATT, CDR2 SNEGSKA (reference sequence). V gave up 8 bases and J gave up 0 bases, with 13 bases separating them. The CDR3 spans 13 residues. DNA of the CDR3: TGCAGTCCACGACAGCCCACTAACTATGGCTACACCTTC. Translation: CSPRQPTNYGYTF.

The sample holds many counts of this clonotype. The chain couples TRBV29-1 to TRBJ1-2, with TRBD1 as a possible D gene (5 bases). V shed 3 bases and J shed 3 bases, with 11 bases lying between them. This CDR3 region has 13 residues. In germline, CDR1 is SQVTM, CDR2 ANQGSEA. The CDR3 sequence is CSVDGGPYYGYTF. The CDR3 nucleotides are TGCAGCGTTGATGGGGGTCCATACTATGGCTACACCTTC.

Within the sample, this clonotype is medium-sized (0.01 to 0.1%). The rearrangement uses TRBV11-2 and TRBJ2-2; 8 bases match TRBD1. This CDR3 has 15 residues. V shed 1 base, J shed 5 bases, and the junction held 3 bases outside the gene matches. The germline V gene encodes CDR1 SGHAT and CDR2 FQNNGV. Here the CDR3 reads CASSLVRGRTGELFF. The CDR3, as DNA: TGTGCCAGCAGCTTAGTCAGGGGGCGGACCGGGGAGCTGTTTTTT.

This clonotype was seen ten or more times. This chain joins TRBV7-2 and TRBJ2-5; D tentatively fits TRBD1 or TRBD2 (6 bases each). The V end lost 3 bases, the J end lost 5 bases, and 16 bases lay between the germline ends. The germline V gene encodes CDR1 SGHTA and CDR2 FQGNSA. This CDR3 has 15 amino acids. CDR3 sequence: CASSLKGGRWETQYF. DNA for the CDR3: TGTGCCAGCAGCTTGAAGGGGGGCCGGTGGGAGACCCAGTACTTC.

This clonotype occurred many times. CDR3 amino acids: CASSAQSGGSYEQYF. CDR3 coding DNA: TGTGCCAGCAGTGCCCAGAGCGGGGGTTCATACGAGCAGTACTTC. The rearrangement joins TRBV27 to TRBJ2-7; 8 bases fit TRBD2. V shed 5 bases, J shed 4 bases, and the junction held 10 bases outside the gene matches. This CDR3 comprises 15 residues. Germline CDR1 MNHEY, CDR2 SMNVEV (reference sequence).

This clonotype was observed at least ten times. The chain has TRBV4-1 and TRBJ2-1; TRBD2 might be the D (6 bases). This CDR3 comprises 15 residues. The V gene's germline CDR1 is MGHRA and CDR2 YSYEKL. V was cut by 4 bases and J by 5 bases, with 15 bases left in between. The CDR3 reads CASSPLTSGDNEQFF. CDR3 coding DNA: TGCGCCAGCAGCCCTCTCACGTCGGGAGACAATGAGCAGTTCTTC.

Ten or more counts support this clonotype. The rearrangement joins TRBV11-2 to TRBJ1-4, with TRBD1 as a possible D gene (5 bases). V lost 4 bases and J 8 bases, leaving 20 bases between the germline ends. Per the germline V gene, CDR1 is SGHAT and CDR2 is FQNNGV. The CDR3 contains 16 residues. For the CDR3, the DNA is TGTGCCAGCAGCTCCGTTTTATCGGGGCTGAGCGAAAAACTGTTTTTT. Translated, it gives CASSSVLSGLSEKLFF.

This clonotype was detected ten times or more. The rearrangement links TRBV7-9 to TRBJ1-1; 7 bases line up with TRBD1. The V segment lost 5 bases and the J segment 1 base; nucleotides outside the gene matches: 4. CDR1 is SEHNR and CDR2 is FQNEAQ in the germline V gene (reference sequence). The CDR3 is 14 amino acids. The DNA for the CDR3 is TGTGCCAGCAGCGTCGGACAGGCGAACACTGAAGCTTTCTTT. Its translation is CASSVGQANTEAFF.

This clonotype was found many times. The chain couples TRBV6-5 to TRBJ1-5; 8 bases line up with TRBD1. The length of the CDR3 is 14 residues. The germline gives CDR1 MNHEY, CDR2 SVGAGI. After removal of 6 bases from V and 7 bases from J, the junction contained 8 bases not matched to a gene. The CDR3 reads CASRPTGVGQPQHF. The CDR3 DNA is TGTGCCAGCAGACCGACAGGGGTTGGACAGCCCCAGCATTTT.

The CDR3 reads CSASSRTGTEEQYV. CDR3 in DNA: TGCAGTGCTAGCTCCCGGACCGGGACAGAAGAGCAGTACGTC. The V and J genes are TRBV20-1 and TRBJ2-7; 7 nucleotides align to TRBD1. Unmatched junction bases numbered 12, after V lost 3 bases and J lost 7 bases. This CDR3 has 14 amino acids. Germline lookup yields CDR1 DFQATT and CDR2 SNEGSKA (reference sequence).

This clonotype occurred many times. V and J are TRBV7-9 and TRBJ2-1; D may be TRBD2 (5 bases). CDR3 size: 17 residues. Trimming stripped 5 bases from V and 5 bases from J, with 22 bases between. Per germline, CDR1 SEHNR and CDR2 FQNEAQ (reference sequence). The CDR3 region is CASSQDSSSMGNNEQFF. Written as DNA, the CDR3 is TGTGCCAGCAGCCAGGACTCGAGTAGCATGGGAAACAATGAGCAGTTCTTC.

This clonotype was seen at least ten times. CDR3 sequence: CASSFGGRGYEQYF. In DNA, the CDR3 is TGTGCCAGCAGTTTTGGAGGGAGGGGCTACGAGCAGTACTTC. V usage is TRBV12-3 or TRBV12-4 and J usage is TRBJ2-7; 7 nucleotides align to TRBD2. The ends lost 3 bases at V and 3 bases at J; junction bases unmatched: 5. The CDR3 has 14 residues.

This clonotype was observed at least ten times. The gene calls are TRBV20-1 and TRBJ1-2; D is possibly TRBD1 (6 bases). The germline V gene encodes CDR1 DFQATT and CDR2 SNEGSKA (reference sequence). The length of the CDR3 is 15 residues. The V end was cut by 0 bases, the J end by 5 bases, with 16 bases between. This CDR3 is CSARDPQGLRYGYTF. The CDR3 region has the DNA TGCAGTGCTAGAGACCCCCAGGGGCTCCGGTATGGCTACACCTTC.

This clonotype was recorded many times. This chain's CDR3 is CATRGQGGDNEQFF. DNA for the CDR3: TGTGCCACCAGGGGACAGGGTGGAGACAATGAGCAGTTCTTC. The chain recombines TRBV24-1 with TRBJ2-1, with 9 bases matching TRBD1. This CDR3 has 14 residues. CDR1 is KGHDR, CDR2 SFDVKD, per germline. Unmatched junction bases numbered 5, after V lost 7 bases and J lost 5 bases.

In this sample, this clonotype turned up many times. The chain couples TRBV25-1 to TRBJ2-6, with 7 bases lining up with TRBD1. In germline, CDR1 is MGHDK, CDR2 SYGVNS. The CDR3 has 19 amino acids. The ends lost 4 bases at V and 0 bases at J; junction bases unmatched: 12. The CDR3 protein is CASSGSYTGAPSGANVLTF. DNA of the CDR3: TGTGCCAGCAGTGGGTCATATACAGGGGCCCCCTCTGGGGCCAACGTCCTGACTTTC.

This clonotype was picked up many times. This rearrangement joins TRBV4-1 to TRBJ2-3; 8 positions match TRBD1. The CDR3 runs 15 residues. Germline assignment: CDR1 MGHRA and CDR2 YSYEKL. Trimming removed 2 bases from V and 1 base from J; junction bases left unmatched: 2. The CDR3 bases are TGCGCCAGCAGCCAACAGGGACAGGGCACAGATACGCAGTATTTT. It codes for CASSQQGQGTDTQYF.

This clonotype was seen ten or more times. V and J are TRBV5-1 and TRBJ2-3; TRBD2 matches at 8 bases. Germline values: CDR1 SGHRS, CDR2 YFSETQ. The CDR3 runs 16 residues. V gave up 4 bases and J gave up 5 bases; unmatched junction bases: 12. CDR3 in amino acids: CASSPQPGLGVDTQYF. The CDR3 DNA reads TGCGCCAGCAGCCCCCAACCGGGACTAGGGGTAGATACGCAGTATTTT.

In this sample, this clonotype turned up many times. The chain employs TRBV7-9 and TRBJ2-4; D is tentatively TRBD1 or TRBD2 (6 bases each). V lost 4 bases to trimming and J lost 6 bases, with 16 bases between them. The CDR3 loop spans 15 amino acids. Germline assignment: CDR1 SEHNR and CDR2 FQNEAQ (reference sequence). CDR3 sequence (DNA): TGTGCCAGCAGCTCCGGGCTAAAGGGGGGAAACATTCAGTACTTC. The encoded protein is CASSSGLKGGNIQYF.

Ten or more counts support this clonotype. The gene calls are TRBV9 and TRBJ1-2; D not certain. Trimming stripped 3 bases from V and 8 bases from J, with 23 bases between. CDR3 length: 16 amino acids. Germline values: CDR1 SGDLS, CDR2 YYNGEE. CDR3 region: CASSEQPRWPTGGYTF. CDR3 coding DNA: TGTGCCAGCAGCGAGCAGCCCCGGTGGCCGACGGGGGGCTACACCTTC.

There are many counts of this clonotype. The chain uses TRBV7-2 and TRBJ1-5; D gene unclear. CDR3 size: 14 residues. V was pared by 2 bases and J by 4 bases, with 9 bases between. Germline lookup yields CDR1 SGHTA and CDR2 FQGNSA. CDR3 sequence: CASSLRPRNQPQHF. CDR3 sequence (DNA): TGTGCCAGCAGCTTAAGGCCTAGGAATCAGCCCCAGCATTTT.